These T cell receptor beta chains were read from a single sample in a study of blood T cell repertoires in COVID-19. The table came from immunoSEQ multiplex PCR; TCRdb's copy has only in-frame clones and leaves some out. The sample contains roughly 160,000 clones, 84% of which appear only once. The sample consisted of peripheral blood. The receptors originated from a man in his 70s with active or convalescent COVID-19. The CDR3 runs from the conserved cysteine through the conserved F or W. Each record gives: V gene, CDR3 length, clone size, D gene, J gene, CDR3 protein, CDR3 DNA. D genes are given only for firm matches. A row's size may be missing; if present it is once, few, many or a size class.

>TRBV5-1|14|NA|TRBD1|TRBJ2-5
CASSPTGGEETQYF
TGCGCCAGCAGCCCGACAGGGGGCGAAGAGACCCAGTACTTC
>TRBV10-3|12|NA|NA|TRBJ1-4
CAISEGAKPAFF
TGTGCCATCAGTGAGGGGGCCAAACCGGCGTTTTTT
>TRBV20-1|11|NA|NA|TRBJ2-7
CSAPGVYEQYF
TGCAGTGCTCCCGGAGTATACGAGCAGTACTTC
>TRBV12-3/TRBV12-4|13|NA|NA|TRBJ1-1
CASSLSVNTEAFF
TGTGCCAGCAGTTTATCGGTGAACACTGAAGCTTTCTTT
>TRBV5-1|16|NA|TRBD2|TRBJ2-1
CASSAGLAGGYNEQFF
TGCGCCAGCAGCGCTGGACTAGCGGGAGGTTACAATGAGCAGTTCTTC
>TRBV10-3|16|NA|TRBD1|TRBJ1-2
CAISESKARTGGGYTF
TGTGCCATCAGTGAGTCGAAAGCGCGGACAGGTGGAGGCTACACCTTC
>TRBV19|15|NA|TRBD1|TRBJ1-2
CASSTGQGSYYGYTF
TGTGCCAGTAGTACCGGACAGGGATCTTACTATGGCTACACCTTC
>TRBV5-1|16|NA|NA|TRBJ1-5
CASSLGSGGSNQPQHF
TGCGCCAGCAGCTTGGGGTCAGGCGGGAGCAATCAGCCCCAGCATTTT
>TRBV5-8|16|NA|NA|TRBJ1-1
CASSMDGVARGTEAFF
TGTGCCAGCAGCATGGACGGAGTCGCTCGGGGGACTGAAGCTTTCTTT
>TRBV7-9|13|NA|NA|TRBJ2-3
CASSLAGPDTQYF
TGTGCCAGCAGCTTGGCGGGACCAGATACGCAGTATTTT
>TRBV7-9|17|NA|NA|TRBJ1-3
CASSSSGGGGRANTIYF
TGTGCCAGCAGCTCCTCGGGGGGCGGAGGTCGAGCAAACACCATATATTTT
>TRBV5-4|16|NA|NA|TRBJ2-6
CASSLNAVSGANVLTF
TGTGCCAGCAGCTTGAACGCAGTCTCTGGGGCCAACGTCCTGACTTTC
>TRBV18|17|NA|NA|TRBJ2-1
CASSPPPTGKVYNEQFF
TGTGCCAGCTCACCACCGCCCACCGGGAAAGTATACAATGAGCAGTTCTTC
>TRBV2|15|NA|TRBD1|TRBJ1-1
CASRAGTAKNTEAFF
TGTGCCAGCAGGGCGGGGACAGCAAAGAACACTGAAGCTTTCTTT
>TRBV7-2|17|NA|NA|TRBJ2-5
CASSLGTGQRGQETQYF
TGTGCCAGCAGCTTAGGGACCGGGCAAAGGGGCCAAGAGACCCAGTACTTC
>TRBV19|16|NA|TRBD2|TRBJ2-5
CASSIGSAGGHETQYF
TGTGCCAGTAGTATAGGCTCGGCGGGAGGCCACGAGACCCAGTACTTC
>TRBV6-6|13|once|NA|TRBJ1-1
CASSAGVLAEAFF
TGTGCCAGCAGTGCAGGGGTTTTGGCTGAAGCTTTCTTT
>TRBV4-3|15|once|NA|TRBJ1-3
CASSQDRGTGNTIYF
TGCGCCAGCAGCCAAGATAGAGGGACTGGAAACACCATATATTTT
>TRBV15|18|NA|TRBD1|TRBJ2-4
CATSRDSLPTGGGNIQYF
TGTGCCACCAGCAGAGACTCCCTCCCGACAGGGGGGGGGAACATTCAGTACTTC
>TRBV19|16|NA|TRBD2|TRBJ2-2
CATRLRGGLNTGELFF
TGTGCCACCCGCCTGCGGGGGGGACTAAACACCGGGGAGCTGTTTTTT
>TRBV5-1|14|NA|TRBD1|TRBJ2-3
CASSRGQGADTQYF
TGCGCCAGCAGCAGGGGACAGGGGGCAGATACGCAGTATTTT
>TRBV29-1|14|NA|TRBD1|TRBJ1-2
CSVDDRGQHYGYTF
TGCAGCGTGGACGACAGGGGGCAACACTATGGCTACACCTTC
>TRBV11-2|15|NA|NA|TRBJ1-3
CASSSTTGSGNTIYF
TGTGCCAGCAGCTCGACCACGGGGTCTGGAAACACCATATATTTT
>TRBV19|15|NA|TRBD1|TRBJ1-6
CASRDRGSDLTPLHF
TGTGCCAGTAGGGACAGGGGCTCGGACTTAACACCCCTCCACTTT
>TRBV27|14|NA|NA|TRBJ1-5
CASSLGGARQPQHF
TGTGCCAGCAGTTTAGGAGGGGCCCGCCAGCCCCAGCATTTT
>TRBV7-2|14|NA|TRBD1|TRBJ1-5
CASSPRQGYQPQHF
TGTGCCAGCAGCCCCAGACAGGGGTATCAGCCCCAGCATTTT
>TRBV6-2/TRBV6-3|12|NA|NA|TRBJ1-5
CASSPRGQPQHF
TGTGCCAGCAGCCCCAGGGGTCAGCCCCAGCATTTT
>TRBV4-3|16|NA|NA|TRBJ1-5
CASSQELGVGNQPQHF
TGCGCCAGCAGCCAAGAGTTAGGGGTGGGAAATCAGCCCCAGCATTTT